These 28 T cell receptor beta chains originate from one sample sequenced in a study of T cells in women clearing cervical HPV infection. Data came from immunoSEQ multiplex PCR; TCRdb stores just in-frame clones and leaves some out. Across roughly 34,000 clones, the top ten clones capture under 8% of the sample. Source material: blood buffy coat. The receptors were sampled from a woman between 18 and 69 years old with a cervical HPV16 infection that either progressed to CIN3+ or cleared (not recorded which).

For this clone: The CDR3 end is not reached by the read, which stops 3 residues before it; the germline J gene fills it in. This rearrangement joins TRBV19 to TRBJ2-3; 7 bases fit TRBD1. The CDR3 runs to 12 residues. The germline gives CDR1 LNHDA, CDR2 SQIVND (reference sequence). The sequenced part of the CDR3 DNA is TGTGCCACCGCGACAGGGACGGAGACG. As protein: CATATGTET. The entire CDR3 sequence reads CATATGTETQYF.

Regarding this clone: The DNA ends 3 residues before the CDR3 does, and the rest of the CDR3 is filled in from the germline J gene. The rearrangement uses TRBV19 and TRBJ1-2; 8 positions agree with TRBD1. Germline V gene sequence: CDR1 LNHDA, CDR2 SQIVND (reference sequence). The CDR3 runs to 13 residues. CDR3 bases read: TGTGCCAGTAGTTCCGGACAGGGAAACGGC. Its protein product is CASSSGQGNG. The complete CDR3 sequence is CASSSGQGNGYTF.

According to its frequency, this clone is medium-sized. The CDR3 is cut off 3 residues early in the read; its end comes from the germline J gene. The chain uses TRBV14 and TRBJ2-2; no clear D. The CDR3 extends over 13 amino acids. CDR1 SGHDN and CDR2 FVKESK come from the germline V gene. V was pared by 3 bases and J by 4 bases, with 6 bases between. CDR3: CASSQIATGELFF. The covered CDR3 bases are TGTGCCAGCAGCCAGATAGCCACCGGGGAG.

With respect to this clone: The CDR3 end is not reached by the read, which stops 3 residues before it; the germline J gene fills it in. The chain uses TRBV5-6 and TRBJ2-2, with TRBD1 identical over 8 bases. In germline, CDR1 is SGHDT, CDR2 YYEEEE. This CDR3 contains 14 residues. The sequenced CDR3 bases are TGTGCCAGCAGCTTGACAGGGGGTTATGAAAAG. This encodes CASSLTGGYEK. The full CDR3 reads CASSLTGGYEKLFF.

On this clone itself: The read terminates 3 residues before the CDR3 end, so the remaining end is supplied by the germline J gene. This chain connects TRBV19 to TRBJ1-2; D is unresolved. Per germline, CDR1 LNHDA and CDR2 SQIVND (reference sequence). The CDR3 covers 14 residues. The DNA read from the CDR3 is TGTGCCAGTACTCTAGGATTCTCCTACAATGAC. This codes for CASTLGFSYND. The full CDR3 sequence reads CASTLGFSYNDYTF.

The CDR3 reads CASGWGTGFNDEQFF. The sequenced CDR3 bases are TGTGCTAGTGGTTGGGGGACAGGTTTTAACGATGAG. This chain connects TRBV12-5 to TRBJ2-1; TRBD1 agrees at 8 bases. The DNA ends 3 residues before the CDR3 does, and the rest of the CDR3 is filled in from the germline J gene. Germline trimming cut 4 bases from V and 8 bases from J; bases unmatched to any gene: 10. The CDR3 has 15 amino acids. Germline V gives CDR1 LGHNT, CDR2 FRNRAP.

Incomplete CDR3 DNA: TGTGCCAGCAGGGATAAGGGGGCGCGCGGC. This gives the protein CASRDKGARG. The whole CDR3 is CASRDKGARGYTF. The chain links TRBV6-2 or TRBV6-3 to TRBJ1-2, with 7 bases identical to TRBD1. The sequence runs out 3 residues before the end of the CDR3; the remainder is reconstructed from the germline J gene. CDR1 and CDR2 (germline): MNHEY, SVGEGT. CDR3 length equals 13 residues.

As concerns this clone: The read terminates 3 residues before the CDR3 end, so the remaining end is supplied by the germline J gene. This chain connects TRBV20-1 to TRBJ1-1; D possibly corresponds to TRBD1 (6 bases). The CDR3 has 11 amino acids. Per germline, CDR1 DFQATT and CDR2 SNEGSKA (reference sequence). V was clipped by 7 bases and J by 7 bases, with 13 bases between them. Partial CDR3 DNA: TGCAGTGTGAACAGGGCGGATGAA. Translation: CSVNRADE. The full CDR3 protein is CSVNRADEAFF.

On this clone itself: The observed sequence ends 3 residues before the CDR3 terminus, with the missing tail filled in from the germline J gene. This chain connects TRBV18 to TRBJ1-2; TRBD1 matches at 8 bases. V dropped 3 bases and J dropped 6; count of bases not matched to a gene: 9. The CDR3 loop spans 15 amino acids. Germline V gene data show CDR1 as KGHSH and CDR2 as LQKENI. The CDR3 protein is CASSPNGQGMNGYTF. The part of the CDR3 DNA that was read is TGTGCCAGCTCACCTAACGGACAGGGAATGAATGGC.

CDR3: CASSLARRGRTGELFF. CDR3 bases read: TGTGCCAGCAGCTTAGCCCGCAGGGGGCGTACCGGGGAG. The chain employs TRBV7-2 and TRBJ2-2, with TRBD1 matching over 8 bases. Coverage ceases 3 residues before the CDR3 finishes, and the germline J gene fills in the end. CDR1 and CDR2 (germline): SGHTA, FQGNSA. Trimming took 0 bases from V and 5 from J; bases not matched to a gene: 5. The CDR3 contains 16 residues.

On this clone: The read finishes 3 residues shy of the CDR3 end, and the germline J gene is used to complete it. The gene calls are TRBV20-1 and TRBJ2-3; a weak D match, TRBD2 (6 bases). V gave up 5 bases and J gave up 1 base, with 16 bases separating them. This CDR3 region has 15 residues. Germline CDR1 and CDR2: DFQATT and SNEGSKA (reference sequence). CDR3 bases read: TGCAGTGCTCCCCGGAGGGGACTCCGCACAGATACG. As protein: CSAPRRGLRTDT. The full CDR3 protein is CSAPRRGLRTDTQYF.

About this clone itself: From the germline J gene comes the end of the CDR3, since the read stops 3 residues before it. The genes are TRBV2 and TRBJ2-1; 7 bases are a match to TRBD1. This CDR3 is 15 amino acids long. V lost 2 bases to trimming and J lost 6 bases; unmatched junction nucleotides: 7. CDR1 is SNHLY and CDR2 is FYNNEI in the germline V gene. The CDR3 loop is CASSEYRGSGNEQFF. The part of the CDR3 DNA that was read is TGTGCCAGCAGTGAATACAGGGGTTCGGGCAATGAG.

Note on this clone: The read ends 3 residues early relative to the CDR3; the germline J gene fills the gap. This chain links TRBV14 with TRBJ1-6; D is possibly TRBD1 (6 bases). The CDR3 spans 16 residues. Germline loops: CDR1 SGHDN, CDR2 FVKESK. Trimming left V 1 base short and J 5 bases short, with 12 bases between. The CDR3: CASSQGPPGDNSPLHF. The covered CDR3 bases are TGTGCCAGCAGCCAAGGTCCCCCAGGGGATAATTCACCC.

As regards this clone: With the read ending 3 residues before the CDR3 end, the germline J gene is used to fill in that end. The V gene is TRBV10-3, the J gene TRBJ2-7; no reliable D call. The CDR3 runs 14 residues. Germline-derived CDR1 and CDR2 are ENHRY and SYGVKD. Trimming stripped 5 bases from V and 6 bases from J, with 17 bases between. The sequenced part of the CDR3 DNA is TGTGCCATCAGTCTGACATTAGGTCTCTCCGAG. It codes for CAISLTLGLSE. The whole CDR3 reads CAISLTLGLSEQYF.

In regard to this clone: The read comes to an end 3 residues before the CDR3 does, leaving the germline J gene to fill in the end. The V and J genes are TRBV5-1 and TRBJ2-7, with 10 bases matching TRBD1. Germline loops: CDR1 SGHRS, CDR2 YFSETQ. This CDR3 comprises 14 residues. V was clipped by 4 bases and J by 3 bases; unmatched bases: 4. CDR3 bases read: TGCGCCAGCAGCCCCGGACAGGGGGACTACGAG. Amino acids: CASSPGQGDYE. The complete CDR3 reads CASSPGQGDYEQYF. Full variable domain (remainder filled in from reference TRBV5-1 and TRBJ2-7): KAGVTQTPRYLIKTRGQQVTLSCSPISGHRSVSWYQQTPGQGLQFLFEYFSETQRNKGNFPGRFSGRQFSNSRSEMNVSTLELGDSALYLCASSPGQGDYEQYFGPGTRLTVT.

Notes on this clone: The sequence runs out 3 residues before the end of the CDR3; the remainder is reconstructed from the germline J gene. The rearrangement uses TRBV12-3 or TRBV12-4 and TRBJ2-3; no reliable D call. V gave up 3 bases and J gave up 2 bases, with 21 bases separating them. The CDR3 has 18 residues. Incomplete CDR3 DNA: TGTGCCAGCAGTTTCCGAGAAACGATAAAGGGTAACACAGATACG. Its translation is CASSFRETIKGNTDT. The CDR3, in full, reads CASSFRETIKGNTDTQYF.

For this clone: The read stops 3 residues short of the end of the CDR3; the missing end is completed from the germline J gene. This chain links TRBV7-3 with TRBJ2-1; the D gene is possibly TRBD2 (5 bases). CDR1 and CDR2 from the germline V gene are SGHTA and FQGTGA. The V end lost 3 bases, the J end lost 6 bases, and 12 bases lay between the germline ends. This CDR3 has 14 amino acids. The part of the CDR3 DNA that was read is TGTGCCAGCAGCTTCGACTACCACGGCAATGAG. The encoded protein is CASSFDYHGNE. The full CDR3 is CASSFDYHGNEQFF.

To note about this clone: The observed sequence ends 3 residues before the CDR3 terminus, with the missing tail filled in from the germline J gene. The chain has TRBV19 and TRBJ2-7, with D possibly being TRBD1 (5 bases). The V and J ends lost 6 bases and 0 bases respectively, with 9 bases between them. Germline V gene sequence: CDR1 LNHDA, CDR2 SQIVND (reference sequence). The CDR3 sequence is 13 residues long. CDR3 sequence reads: CASRRQSSYEQYF. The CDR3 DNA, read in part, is TGTGCCAGTAGACGACAGAGCTCCTACGAG.

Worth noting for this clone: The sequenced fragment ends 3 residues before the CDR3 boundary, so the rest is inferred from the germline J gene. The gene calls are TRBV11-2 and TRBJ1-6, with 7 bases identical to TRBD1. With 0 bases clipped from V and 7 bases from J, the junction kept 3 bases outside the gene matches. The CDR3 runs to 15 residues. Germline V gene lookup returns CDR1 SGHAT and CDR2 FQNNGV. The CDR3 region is CASSLDTGANSPLHF. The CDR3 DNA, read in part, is TGTGCCAGCAGCTTAGATACAGGGGCCAATTCACCC.

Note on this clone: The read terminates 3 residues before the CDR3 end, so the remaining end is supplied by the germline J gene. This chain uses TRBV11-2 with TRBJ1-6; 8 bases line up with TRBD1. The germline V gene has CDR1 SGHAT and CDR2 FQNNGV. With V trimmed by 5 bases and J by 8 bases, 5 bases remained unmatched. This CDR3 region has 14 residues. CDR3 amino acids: CASSTGGWYSPLHF. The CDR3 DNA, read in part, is TGTGCCAGCAGCACAGGGGGTTGGTATTCACCC.

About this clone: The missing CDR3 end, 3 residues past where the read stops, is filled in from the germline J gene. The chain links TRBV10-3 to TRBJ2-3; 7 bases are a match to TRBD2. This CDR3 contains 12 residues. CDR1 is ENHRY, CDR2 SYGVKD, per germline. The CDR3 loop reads CAISERGETQYF. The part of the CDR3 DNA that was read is TGTGCCATCAGTGAACGGGGGGAGACG.

The DNA read from the CDR3 is TGCGCCAGCAGCCACTCCCCCAGCGGAGCCTACGAG. Its translation is CASSHSPSGAYE. The complete CDR3 reads CASSHSPSGAYEQYF. This chain uses TRBV4-1 with TRBJ2-7; maybe TRBD2 (5 bases). From the germline J gene comes the end of the CDR3, since the read stops 3 residues before it. This CDR3 comprises 15 residues. Germline CDR1 reads MGHRA; CDR2 reads YSYEKL. The V end lost 3 bases, the J end lost 2 bases, and 14 bases lay between the germline ends.

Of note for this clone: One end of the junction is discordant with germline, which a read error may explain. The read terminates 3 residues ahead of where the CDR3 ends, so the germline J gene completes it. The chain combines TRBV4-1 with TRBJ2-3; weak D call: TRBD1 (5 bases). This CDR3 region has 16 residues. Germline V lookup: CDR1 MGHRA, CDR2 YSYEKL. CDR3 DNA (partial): TGCACCAGCAGCGTGCGGACCCCTGGGGCCACAGATACG. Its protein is CTSSVRTPGATDT. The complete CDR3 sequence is CTSSVRTPGATDTQYF.

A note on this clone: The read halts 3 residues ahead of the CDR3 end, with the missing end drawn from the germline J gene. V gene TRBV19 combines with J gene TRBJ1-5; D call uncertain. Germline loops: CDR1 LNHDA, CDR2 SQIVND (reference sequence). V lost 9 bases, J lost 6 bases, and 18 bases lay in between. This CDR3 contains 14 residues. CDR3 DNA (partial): TGTGCCAGCCGGCGGGGTTATAGCGGTCAGCCC. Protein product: CASRRGYSGQP. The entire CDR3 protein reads CASRRGYSGQPQHF.

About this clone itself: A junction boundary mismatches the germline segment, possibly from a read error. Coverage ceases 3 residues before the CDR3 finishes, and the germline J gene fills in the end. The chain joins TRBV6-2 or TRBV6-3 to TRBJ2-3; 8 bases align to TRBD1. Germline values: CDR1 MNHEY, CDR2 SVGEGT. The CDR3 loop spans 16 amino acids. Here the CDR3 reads CASNYSNPGGNQPQYF. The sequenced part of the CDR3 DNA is TGTGCCAGCAATTACTCTAATCCAGGGGGCAATCAGCCG.

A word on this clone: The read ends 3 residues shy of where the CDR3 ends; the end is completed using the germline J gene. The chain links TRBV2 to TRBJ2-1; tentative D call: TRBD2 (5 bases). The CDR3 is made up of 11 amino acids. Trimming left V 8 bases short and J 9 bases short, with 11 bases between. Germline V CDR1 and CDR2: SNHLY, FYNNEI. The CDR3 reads CASLEGSEQFF. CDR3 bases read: TGTGCCAGCCTTGAGGGTAGTGAG.

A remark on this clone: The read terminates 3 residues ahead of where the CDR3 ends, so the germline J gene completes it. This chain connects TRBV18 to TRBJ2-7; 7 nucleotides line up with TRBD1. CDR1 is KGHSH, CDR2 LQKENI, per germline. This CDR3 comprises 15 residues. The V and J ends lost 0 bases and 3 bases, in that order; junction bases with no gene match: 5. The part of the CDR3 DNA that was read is TGTGCCAGCTCACCACCACAGGGGCCAAACTACGAG. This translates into CASSPPQGPNYE. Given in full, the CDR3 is CASSPPQGPNYEQYF.

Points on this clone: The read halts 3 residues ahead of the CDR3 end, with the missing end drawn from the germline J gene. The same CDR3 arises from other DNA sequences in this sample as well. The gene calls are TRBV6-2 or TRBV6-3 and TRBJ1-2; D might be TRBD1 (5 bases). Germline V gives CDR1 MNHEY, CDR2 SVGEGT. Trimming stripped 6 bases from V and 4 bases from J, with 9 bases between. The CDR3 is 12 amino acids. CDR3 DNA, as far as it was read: TGTGCCAGCAGCTTCGACAGCTATGGC. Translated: CASSFDSYG. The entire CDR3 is CASSFDSYGYTF.